Described below is a single TCR beta chain sequence and its context. Its antigen is not known. This sample was included in a study of T cell responses to AZD1222 COVID-19 vaccine. Study context: Second-dose schedules of about 4 or about 12 weeks were combined. Notes on the study in general: At 160-218 and 743-854, vaccine-associated CD4 TCRs were dominant, and they spanned spike.

Repertoires were generated with immunoSEQ multiplex PCR, while TCRdb's copy carries only in-frame clones and drops some. The sample lists tens of thousands of clones, about 89% seen once, with 1.3% in the top ten. Between the trimmed V and J ends, which lost 1 base and 4 bases, there was a span of 7 bases. The germline V gene has CDR1 SGHVS and CDR2 FQNEAQ. The CDR3 runs 13 residues. The sequence was obtained from an adult in good health. Sequenced material: peripheral blood, taken on day 0 of AZD1222 vaccination. The chain employs TRBV7-8 and TRBJ2-5; D unclear. For the CDR3, the DNA is TGTGCCAGCAGCTTAGAAGGGTCAGAGACCCAGTACTTC. It is translated as CASSLEGSETQYF.